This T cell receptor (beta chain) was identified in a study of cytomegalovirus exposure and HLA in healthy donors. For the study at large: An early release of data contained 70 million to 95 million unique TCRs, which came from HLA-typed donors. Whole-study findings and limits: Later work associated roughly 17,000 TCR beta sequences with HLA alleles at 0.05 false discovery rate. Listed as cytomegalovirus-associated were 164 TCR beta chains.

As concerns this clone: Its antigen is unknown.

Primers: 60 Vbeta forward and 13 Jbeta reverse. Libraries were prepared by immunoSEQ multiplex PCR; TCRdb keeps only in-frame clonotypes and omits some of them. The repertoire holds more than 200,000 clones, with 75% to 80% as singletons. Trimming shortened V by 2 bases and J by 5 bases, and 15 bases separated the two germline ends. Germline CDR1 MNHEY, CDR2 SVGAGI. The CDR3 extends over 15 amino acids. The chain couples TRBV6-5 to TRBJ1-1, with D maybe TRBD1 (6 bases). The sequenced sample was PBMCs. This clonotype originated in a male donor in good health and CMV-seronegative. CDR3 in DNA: TGTGCCAGCAGTTACGATCTGGGGGCAAGGACTGAAGCTTTCTTT. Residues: CASSYDLGARTEAFF.